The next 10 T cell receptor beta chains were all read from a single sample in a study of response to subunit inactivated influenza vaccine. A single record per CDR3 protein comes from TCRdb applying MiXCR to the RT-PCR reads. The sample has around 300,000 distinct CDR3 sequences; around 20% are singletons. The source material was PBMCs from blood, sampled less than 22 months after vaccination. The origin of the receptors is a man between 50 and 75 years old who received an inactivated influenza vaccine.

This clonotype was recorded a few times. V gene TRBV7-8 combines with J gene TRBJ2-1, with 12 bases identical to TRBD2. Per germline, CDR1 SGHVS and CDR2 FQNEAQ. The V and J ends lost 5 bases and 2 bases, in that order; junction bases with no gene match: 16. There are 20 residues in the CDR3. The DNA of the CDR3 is TGTGCCAGCAGCCCGTGGCCTGAGACTAGCGGGAGCTTGGCCTACAATGAGCAGTTCTTC. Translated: CASSPWPETSGSLAYNEQFF.

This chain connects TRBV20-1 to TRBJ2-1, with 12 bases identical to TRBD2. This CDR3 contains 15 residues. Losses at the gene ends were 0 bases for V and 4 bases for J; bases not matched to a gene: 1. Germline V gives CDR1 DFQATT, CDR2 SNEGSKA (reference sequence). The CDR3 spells CSARDLAGGYNEQFF. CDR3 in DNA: TGCAGTGCTAGAGATCTAGCGGGAGGGTACAATGAGCAGTTCTTC.

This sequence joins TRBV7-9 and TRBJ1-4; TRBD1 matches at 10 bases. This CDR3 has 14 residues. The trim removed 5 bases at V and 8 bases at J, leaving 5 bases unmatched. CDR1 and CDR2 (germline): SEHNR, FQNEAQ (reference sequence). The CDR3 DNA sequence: TGTGCCAGCAGCCAGAGGGGACAGGGGGAAAAACTGTTTTTT. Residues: CASSQRGQGEKLFF.

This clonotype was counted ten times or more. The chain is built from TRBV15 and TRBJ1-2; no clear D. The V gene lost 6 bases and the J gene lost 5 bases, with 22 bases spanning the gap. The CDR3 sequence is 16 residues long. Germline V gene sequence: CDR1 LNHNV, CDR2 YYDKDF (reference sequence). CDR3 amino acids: CATRQTGREVGYGYTF. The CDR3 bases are TGTGCCACCAGGCAGACGGGAAGGGAAGTAGGATATGGCTACACCTTC.

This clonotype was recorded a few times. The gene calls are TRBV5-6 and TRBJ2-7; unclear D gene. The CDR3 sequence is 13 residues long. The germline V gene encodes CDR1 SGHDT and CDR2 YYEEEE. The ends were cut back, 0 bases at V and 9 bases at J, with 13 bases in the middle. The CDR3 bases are TGTGCCAGCAGCTTGGATGCAGCCCGTGTGCAGTACTTC. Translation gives CASSLDAARVQYF. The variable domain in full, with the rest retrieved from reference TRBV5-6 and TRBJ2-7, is DAGVTQSPTHLIKTRGQQVTLRCSPKSGHDTVSWYQQALGQGPQFIFQYYEEEERQRGNFPDRFSGHQFPNYSSELNVNALLLGDSALYLCASSLDAARVQYFGPGTRLTVT.

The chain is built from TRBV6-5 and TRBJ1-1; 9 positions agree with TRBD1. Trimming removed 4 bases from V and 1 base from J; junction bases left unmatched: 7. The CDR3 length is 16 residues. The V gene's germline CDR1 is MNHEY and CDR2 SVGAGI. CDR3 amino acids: CASSSYRGRGNTEAFF. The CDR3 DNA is TGTGCCAGCAGTTCATACAGGGGGCGCGGGAACACTGAAGCTTTCTTT.

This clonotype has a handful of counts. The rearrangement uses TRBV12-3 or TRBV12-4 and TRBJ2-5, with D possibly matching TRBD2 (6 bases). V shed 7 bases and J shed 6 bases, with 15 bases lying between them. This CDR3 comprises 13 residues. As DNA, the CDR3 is TGTGCCAGCACCACCGCGGGGAGAAAGACCCAGTACTTC. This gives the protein CASTTAGRKTQYF.

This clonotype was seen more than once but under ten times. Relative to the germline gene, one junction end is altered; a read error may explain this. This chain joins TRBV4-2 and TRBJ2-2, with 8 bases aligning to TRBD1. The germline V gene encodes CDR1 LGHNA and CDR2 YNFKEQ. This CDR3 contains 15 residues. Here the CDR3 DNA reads TGTGCCAGCAGACAAGACAGGGGGAACACCGGGGAGCTGTTTTTT. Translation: CASRQDRGNTGELFF.

CDR3 sequence: CSARGYTGEHTEAFF. The CDR3 DNA reads as TGCAGTGCTAGGGGGTACACAGGGGAACACACTGAAGCTTTCTTT. The chain uses TRBV20-1 and TRBJ1-1; 7 bases fit TRBD1. Germline V CDR1 and CDR2: DFQATT, SNEGSKA (reference sequence). The V gene end was trimmed by 3 bases and the J gene end by 3 bases; junction bases not matched to a gene: 10. This CDR3 contains 15 residues.

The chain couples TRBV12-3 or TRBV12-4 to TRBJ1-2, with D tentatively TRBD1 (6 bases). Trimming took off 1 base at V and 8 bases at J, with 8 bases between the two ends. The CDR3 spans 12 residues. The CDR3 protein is CASSLVGAGYTF. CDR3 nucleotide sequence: TGTGCCAGCAGTTTAGTGGGGGCAGGCTACACCTTC.